These T cell receptor beta chains were read from a single sample in a study of T cell repertoires in cytomegalovirus infection. TCRdb processed the reads anew with MiXCR; each CDR3 protein has one entry. The sample has about 260,000 distinct CDR3 sequences, 12% to 15% seen once. The sequenced sample was PBMCs. The source is a human donor in good health (CMV status not recorded). Some clones in this sample may be carry-over from other donors' samples. CDR3s include the opening cysteine and the closing phenylalanine or tryptophan. The D gene is left open where the match is weak. The size entry is marked missing in some rows and otherwise reads once, few, many or a size class.

>TRBJ2-1|TRBD2|few|TRBV20-1
TGCAGTGCGTTAGCGGGAGGGTCCAGCGATGAGCAGTTCTTC
CSALAGGSSDEQFF
>TRBJ2-2|TRBD2|-|TRBV6-4
TGTGCCAGCATCGGGGGACTAGTTGCCGGGGAGCTGTTTTTT
CASIGGLVAGELFF
>TRBJ2-7|-|-|TRBV6-2/TRBV6-3
TGTGCCAGCAGTTCAGGGGAAGTCTACGAGCAGTACTTC
CASSSGEVYEQYF
>TRBJ2-4|TRBD1|-|TRBV20-1
TGCAGTGCTCATGTACAGGGGGCGAACATTCAGTACTTC
CSAHVQGANIQYF
>TRBJ1-1|TRBD1|-|TRBV11-2
TGTGCCAGCAGCTTAGCCCGGACAGGAAAGAACACTGAAGCTTTCTTT
CASSLARTGKNTEAFF
>TRBJ1-6|-|-|TRBV20-1
TGCAGTGCTAGTGGACGGAATAGGGATAATTCACCCCTCCACTTT
CSASGRNRDNSPLHF
>TRBJ2-5|TRBD1|few|TRBV6-6
TGTGCCGGCAGACAGGGTCAAGAGACCCAGTACTTC
CAGRQGQETQYF
>TRBJ1-2|-|-|TRBV15
TGTGCCACCAGCCCCACGAGGGCTAACTATGGCTACACCTTC
CATSPTRANYGYTF
>TRBJ1-1|TRBD1|many|TRBV7-6
TGTGCCAGCAGCGCCCAAACAGGGGCCAACACTGAAGCTTTCTTT
CASSAQTGANTEAFF
>TRBJ2-2|-|-|TRBV11-2
TGTGCCAGCAGCCCCCTGCCGGGGGGCGGGCTGGCCGGGGAGCTGTTTTTT
CASSPLPGGGLAGELFF
>TRBJ2-1|TRBD1|few|TRBV20-1
TGCAGTGCTAGATCGGGACAGGGAAGGGCCAATGAGCAGTTCTTC
CSARSGQGRANEQFF
>TRBJ2-7|-|many|TRBV10-3
TGTGCCATCAGGATGCCAACTAGACCCAACGAGCAGTACTTC
CAIRMPTRPNEQYF
>TRBJ2-3|TRBD2|many|TRBV7-2
TGTGCCAGCAGCTATACTAGCGGGACAAGCACAGATACGCAGTATTTT
CASSYTSGTSTDTQYF
>TRBJ1-1|-|few|TRBV7-9
TGTGCCAGCAGAAAACGGAGTGGAGCTTTCTTT
CASRKRSGAFF
>TRBJ2-7|TRBD2|many|TRBV7-2
TGTGCCAGCAGCCCCGGGACTAGCGGGATTTTCTCCTACGAGCAGTACTTC
CASSPGTSGIFSYEQYF
>TRBJ2-3|-|-|TRBV9
TGTGCCAGCAGCGTCTTTGACACAGATACGCAGTATTTT
CASSVFDTDTQYF
>TRBJ2-2|-|-|TRBV28
TGTGCCAGCAGTCCTACAACCGAGGGCACCGGGGAGCTGTTTTTT
CASSPTTEGTGELFF
>TRBJ2-1|-|-|TRBV7-3
TGTGCCAGCAGTCCGGGCTCGGGGGACCTCTACAATGAGCAGTTCTTC
CASSPGSGDLYNEQFF
>TRBJ2-2|-|few|TRBV5-1
TGCGCCAGCAGCTCGGGACTCGTAAACGGGGAGCTGTTTTTT
CASSSGLVNGELFF
>TRBJ1-6|-|-|TRBV9
TGTGCCAGCAGCGTACGAGGGAGCCAGAATTCACCCCTCCACTTT
CASSVRGSQNSPLHF
>TRBJ2-1|-|many|TRBV7-2
TGTGCCAGCAGCTTAATTTCGTACAATGAGCAGTTCTTC
CASSLISYNEQFF
>TRBJ2-7|TRBD2|few|TRBV28
TGTGCCAGCAGTTTTTCGGGGGGTTCCTACGAGCAGTACTTC
CASSFSGGSYEQYF
>TRBJ2-5|-|many|TRBV28
TGTGCCAGCAGTCCCGGCGGTAGATTACAAGAGACCCAGTACTTC
CASSPGGRLQETQYF
>TRBJ2-1|-|-|TRBV20-1
TGCAGGGTTGTGTTAAGGGAATTTTATTACAATGAGCAGTTCTTC
CRVVLREFYYNEQFF
>TRBJ2-6|TRBD2|many|TRBV11-2
TGTGCCAGCAGCTTAGAGGGGAGGGTCACCTCTGGGGCCAACGTCCTGACTTTC
CASSLEGRVTSGANVLTF
>TRBJ2-7|-|-|TRBV5-1
TGCGCCAGCAGCTGGGGGGACTGGCAGTACTTC
CASSWGDWQYF
>TRBJ2-6|-|few|TRBV20-1
TGCAGTGCTACCCGGGGTCCAGGGGCCAACGTCCTGACTTTC
CSATRGPGANVLTF
>TRBJ2-7|TRBD1|few|TRBV6-1
TGTGCCAGCAGTACCCCGGGACAGACCTACGAGCAGTACTTC
CASSTPGQTYEQYF
>TRBJ1-4|-|-|TRBV14
TGTGCCAGCAGCCAAGCGGAACGGGCGGCTAATGAAATACTGTTTTTT
CASSQAERAANEILFF
>TRBJ2-1|TRBD2|many|TRBV7-2
TGTGCCAGCAGCTTAAGCGGGGCTTCCTACAATGAGCAGTTCTTC
CASSLSGASYNEQFF
>TRBJ2-1|TRBD2|-|TRBV28
TGTGCCAGCATATCCACTAGCGGGAGATCCTACAATGAGCAGTTCTTC
CASISTSGRSYNEQFF
>TRBJ2-7|TRBD2|-|TRBV7-9
TGTGCCAGCAGCCGCGCAACTAGCGGGAGATTCTACGAGCAGTACTTC
CASSRATSGRFYEQYF
>TRBJ1-2|-|few|TRBV7-9
TGTGCCAGCAGCCCAGGGCCGGGGTATACCGGCTACACCTTC
CASSPGPGYTGYTF
>TRBJ2-4|-|few|TRBV11-2
TGTGCCAGCAGCTTAGCCGGACGGCGGTTTCAGTACTTC
CASSLAGRRFQYF
>TRBJ2-5|-|few|TRBV20-1
TGCAGTGCTGGACAAGAAGAGACCCAGTACTTC
CSAGQEETQYF
>TRBJ2-3|TRBD2|many|TRBV4-1
TGCGCCAGCAGCCACGGGACTAGCGGGGGCCCGTGGGGCACAGATACGCAGTATTTT
CASSHGTSGGPWGTDTQYF
>TRBJ1-5|-|many|TRBV10-3
TGTGCCATCGGATTCGGCAGCGCGAATCAGCCCCAGCATTTT
CAIGFGSANQPQHF
>TRBJ2-2|-|many|TRBV6-2/TRBV6-3
TGTGCCAGCAGTTACTCTTCCGAGAACACCGGGGAGCTGTTTTTT
CASSYSSENTGELFF
>TRBJ2-1|TRBD2|many|TRBV6-4
TGTGCCAGCAGTGAGCTAGCGGGAGTTGGTGAGCAGTTCTTC
CASSELAGVGEQFF
>TRBJ1-5|TRBD1|many|TRBV7-2
TGTGCCAGCAGCTTTCGACAGGGTCCCAATCAGCCCCAGCATTTT
CASSFRQGPNQPQHF
>TRBJ2-4|-|-|TRBV27
TGTGCCAGCAGAAGGGGAGGGGGGGGAAACATTCAGTACTTC
CASRRGGGGNIQYF
>TRBJ2-5|-|few|TRBV20-1
TGCAGTGCTAGGATGGGGGGCGAGACCCAGTACTTC
CSARMGGETQYF
>TRBJ1-5|-|few|TRBV28
TGTGCCAGCAGATCCACAGGGCCCCAGCCCCAGCATTTT
CASRSTGPQPQHF
>TRBJ2-7|-|few|TRBV27
TGTGCCAGCAGTTTCTCCCGCGGGATGAACGAGCAGTACTTC
CASSFSRGMNEQYF
>TRBJ1-5|TRBD1|few|TRBV19
TGTGCCAGTAGTGCCTCCGGGACAGAGAATCAGCCCCAGCATTTT
CASSASGTENQPQHF
>TRBJ2-1|-|once|TRBV29-1
TGCAGCGTTGAAGATCGCCCCATTGGCAATGAGCAGTTCTTC
CSVEDRPIGNEQFF
>TRBJ1-6|TRBD1|few|TRBV7-9
TGTGCCAGCAGCTCGGACAGGGGTGGTAATTCACCCCTCCACTTT
CASSSDRGGNSPLHF
>TRBJ2-7|-|-|TRBV4-1
TGCGCCAGCAGCCAAGGAGTAGGACACTCCTACGAGCAGTACTTC
CASSQGVGHSYEQYF
>TRBJ1-3|-|-|TRBV12-3/TRBV12-4
TGTGCCAGCAGTCCGGGGGTATCGGGAAACACCATATATTTT
CASSPGVSGNTIYF
>TRBJ1-1|-|many|TRBV7-7
TGTGCCAGCAGCTCCGCCCCGGGGACTGAAGCTTTCTTT
CASSSAPGTEAFF
>TRBJ2-4|-|many|TRBV11-2
TGTGCCAGCAGCCCAATTCCGGGGCAGTTTCAGTACTTC
CASSPIPGQFQYF
>TRBJ2-2|-|few|TRBV28
TGTGCCAGCAGAGGTCCCGGGGAGCTGTTTTTT
CASRGPGELFF
>TRBJ1-5|-|many|TRBV7-2
TGTGCCAGCACCAAAAGTAGCAATCAGCCCCAGCATTTT
CASTKSSNQPQHF
>TRBJ2-3|TRBD2|-|TRBV6-5
TGTGCCAGCAGTTACTCTAGCGGGGGGCGGAGCACAGATACGCAGTATTTT
CASSYSSGGRSTDTQYF
>TRBJ1-2|-|few|TRBV7-6
TGTGCCAGCAGCTTAGCCCCCCAGTCCTATGGCTACACCTTC
CASSLAPQSYGYTF